This entry describes one TCR beta chain. Its antigen is as yet unknown. These data belong to a study of response to subunit inactivated influenza vaccine. Each CDR3 protein gets one entry after TCRdb re-called the RT-PCR reads with MiXCR. The sample shows 500,000 to 750,000 distinct CDR3 sequences, 14% of them seen only once. The study, taken as a whole, reports: Only a handful of new T cells, the authors suggested, are recruited with each seasonal influenza vaccination.

Trimming cost V 1 base and J 8 bases, with 11 bases left between them. CDR1 and CDR2 (germline): MGHDK, SYGVNS. There are 13 residues in the CDR3. The starting material was PBMCs from blood, obtained 12 days after vaccination. The sequence derives from a man in his fifties or sixties who received an inactivated influenza vaccine. The chain employs TRBV25-1 and TRBJ1-2; D unresolved. The CDR3 DNA is TGTGCCAGCAGTGAATGGCCAAGAGGGGGCTACACCTTC. Its translation: CASSEWPRGGYTF.